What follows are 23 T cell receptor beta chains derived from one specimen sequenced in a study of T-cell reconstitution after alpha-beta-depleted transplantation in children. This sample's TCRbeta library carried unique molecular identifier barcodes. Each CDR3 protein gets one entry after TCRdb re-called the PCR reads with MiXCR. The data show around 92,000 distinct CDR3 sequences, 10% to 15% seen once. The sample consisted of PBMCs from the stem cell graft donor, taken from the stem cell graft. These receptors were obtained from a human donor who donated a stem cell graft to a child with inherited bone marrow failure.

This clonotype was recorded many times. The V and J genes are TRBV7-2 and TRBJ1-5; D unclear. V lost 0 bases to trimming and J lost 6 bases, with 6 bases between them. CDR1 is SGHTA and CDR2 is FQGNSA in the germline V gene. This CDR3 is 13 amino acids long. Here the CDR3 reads CASSLATGQPQHF. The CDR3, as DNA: TGTGCCAGCAGCTTAGCGACGGGTCAGCCCCAGCATTTT. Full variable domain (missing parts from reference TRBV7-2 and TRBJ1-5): GAGVSQSPSNKVTEKGKDVELRCDPISGHTALYWYRQSLGQGLEFLIYFQGNSAPDKSGLPSDRFSAERTGGSVSTLTIQRTQQEDSAVYLCASSLATGQPQHFGDGTRLSIL.

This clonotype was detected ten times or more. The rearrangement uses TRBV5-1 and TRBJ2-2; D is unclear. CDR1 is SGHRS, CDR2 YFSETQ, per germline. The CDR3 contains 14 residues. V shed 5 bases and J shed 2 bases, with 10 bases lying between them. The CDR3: CASSRVTNTGELFF. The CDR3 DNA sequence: TGCGCCAGCAGTCGGGTAACCAACACCGGGGAGCTGTTTTTT.

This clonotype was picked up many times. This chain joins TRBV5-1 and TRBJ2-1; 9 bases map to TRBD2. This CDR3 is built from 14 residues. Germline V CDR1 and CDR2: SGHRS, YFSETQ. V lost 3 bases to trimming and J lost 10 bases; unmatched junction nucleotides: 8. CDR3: CASSSAGTSSEQFF. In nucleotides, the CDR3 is TGCGCCAGCAGCTCAGCCGGGACTAGCAGCGAGCAGTTCTTC.

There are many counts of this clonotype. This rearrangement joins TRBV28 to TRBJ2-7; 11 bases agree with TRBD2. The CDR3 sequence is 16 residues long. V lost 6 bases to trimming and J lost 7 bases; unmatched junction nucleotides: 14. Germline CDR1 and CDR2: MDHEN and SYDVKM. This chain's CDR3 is CASSPRDSGRGWEQYF. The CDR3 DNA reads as TGTGCCAGCAGCCCCCGGGATAGCGGGAGGGGATGGGAGCAGTACTTC.

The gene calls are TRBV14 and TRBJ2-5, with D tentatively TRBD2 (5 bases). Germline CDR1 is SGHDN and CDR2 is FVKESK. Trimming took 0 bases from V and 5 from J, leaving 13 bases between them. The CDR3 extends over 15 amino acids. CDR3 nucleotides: TGTGCCAGCAGCCAAGAGGCGGTAGCGCGGGAGACCCAGTACTTC. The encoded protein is CASSQEAVARETQYF.

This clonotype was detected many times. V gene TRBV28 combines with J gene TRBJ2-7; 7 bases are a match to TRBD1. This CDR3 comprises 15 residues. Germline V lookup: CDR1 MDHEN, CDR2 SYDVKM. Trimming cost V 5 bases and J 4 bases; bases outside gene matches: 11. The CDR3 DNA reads TGTGCCAGCAGTATCTACCTCCGGGACAGTTACGAGCAGTACTTC. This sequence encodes CASSIYLRDSYEQYF.

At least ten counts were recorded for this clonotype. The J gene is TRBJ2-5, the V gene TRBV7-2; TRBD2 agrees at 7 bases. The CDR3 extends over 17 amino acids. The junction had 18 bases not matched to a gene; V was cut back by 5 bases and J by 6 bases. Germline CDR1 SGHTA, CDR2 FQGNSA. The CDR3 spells CASSQLPKAGRSQTQYF. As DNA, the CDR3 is TGTGCCAGCAGCCAACTTCCTAAGGCCGGGAGGTCACAGACCCAGTACTTC.

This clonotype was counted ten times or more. The CDR3 DNA follows: TGTGCCAGCAGTTTAACTAGCGGGGGGGTTAATGAGCAGTTCTTC. This gives the protein CASSLTSGGVNEQFF. The chain is built from TRBV12-3 or TRBV12-4 and TRBJ2-1; 13 nucleotides agree with TRBD2. CDR3 length: 15 amino acids. Unmatched junction bases numbered 2, after V lost 2 bases and J lost 7 bases.

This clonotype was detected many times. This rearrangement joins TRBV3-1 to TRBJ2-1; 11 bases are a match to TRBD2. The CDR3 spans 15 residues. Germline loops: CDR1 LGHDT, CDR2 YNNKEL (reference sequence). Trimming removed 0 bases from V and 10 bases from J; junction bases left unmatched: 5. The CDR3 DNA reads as TGTGCCAGCAGCCAAGAGACTAGCGGGATAGAGGAGCAGTTCTTC. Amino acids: CASSQETSGIEEQFF.

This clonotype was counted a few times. The CDR3 region has the DNA TGTGCCAGCAGCCCGACATTGAACACCGGGGAGCTGTTTTTT. The encoded protein is CASSPTLNTGELFF. This rearrangement joins TRBV7-9 to TRBJ2-2; D is unclear. From germline, CDR1 is SEHNR and CDR2 FQNEAQ (reference sequence). This CDR3 has 14 amino acids. Trimming took 5 bases from V and 1 from J, leaving 8 bases between them.

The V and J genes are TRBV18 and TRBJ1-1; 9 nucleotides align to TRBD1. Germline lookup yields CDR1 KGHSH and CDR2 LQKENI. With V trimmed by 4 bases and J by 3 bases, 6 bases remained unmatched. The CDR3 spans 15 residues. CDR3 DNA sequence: TGTGCCAGCTCACAGACACAGGGGGCGGACACTGAAGCTTTCTTT. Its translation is CASSQTQGADTEAFF.

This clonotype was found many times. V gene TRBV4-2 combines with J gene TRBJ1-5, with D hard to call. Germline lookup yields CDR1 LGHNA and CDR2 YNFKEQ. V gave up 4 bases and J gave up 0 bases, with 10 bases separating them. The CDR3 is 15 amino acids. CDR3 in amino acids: CASSPSGHSNQPQHF. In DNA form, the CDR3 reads TGTGCCAGCAGCCCTTCGGGCCATAGCAATCAGCCCCAGCATTTT.

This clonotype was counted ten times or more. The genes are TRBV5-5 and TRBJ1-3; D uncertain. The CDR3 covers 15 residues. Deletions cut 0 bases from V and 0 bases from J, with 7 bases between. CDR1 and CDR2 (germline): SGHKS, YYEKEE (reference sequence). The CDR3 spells CASSLVGSSGNTIYF. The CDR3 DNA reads TGTGCCAGCAGCTTGGTGGGGAGCTCTGGAAACACCATATATTTT.

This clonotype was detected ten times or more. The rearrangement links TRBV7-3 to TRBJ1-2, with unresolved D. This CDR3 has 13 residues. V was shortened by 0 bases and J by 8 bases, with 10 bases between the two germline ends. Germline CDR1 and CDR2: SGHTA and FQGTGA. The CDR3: CASSLTSGMGYTF. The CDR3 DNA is TGTGCCAGCAGCTTAACGTCCGGGATGGGCTACACCTTC.

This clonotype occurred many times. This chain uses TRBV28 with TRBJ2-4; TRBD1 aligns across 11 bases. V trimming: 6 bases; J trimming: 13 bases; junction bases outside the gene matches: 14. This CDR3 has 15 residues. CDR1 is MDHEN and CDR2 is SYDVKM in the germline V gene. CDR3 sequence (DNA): TGTGCCAGCAGCCCAGGGGGACAGGGGGGACTTAGACAGTACTTC. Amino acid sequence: CASSPGGQGGLRQYF.

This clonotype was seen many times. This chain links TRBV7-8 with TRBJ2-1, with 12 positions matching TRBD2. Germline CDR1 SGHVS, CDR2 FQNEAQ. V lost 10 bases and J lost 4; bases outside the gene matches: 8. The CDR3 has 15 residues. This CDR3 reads CATKTSGSSYNEQFF. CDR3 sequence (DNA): TGTGCCACCAAGACTAGCGGGAGTTCTTACAATGAGCAGTTCTTC. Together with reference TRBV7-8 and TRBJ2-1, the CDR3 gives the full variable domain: GAGVSQSPRYKVAKRGQDVALRCDPISGHVSLFWYQQALGQGPEFLTYFQNEAQLDKSGLPSDRFFAERPEGSVSTLKIQRTQQEDSAVYLCATKTSGSSYNEQFFGPGTRLTVL.

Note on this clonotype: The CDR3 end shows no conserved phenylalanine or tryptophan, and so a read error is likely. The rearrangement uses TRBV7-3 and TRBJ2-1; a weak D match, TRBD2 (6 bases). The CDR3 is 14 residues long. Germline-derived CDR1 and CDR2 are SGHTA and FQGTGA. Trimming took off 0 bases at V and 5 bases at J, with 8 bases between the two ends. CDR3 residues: CASSLTGLDNEQFL. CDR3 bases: TGTGCCAGCAGCTTAACGGGACTCGACAATGAGCAGTTCCTC.

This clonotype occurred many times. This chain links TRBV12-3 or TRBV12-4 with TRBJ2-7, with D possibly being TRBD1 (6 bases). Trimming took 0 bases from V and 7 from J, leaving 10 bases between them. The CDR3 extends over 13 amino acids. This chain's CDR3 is CASSLAQGREQYF. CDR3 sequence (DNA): TGTGCCAGCAGTTTAGCCCAGGGGCGAGAGCAGTACTTC.

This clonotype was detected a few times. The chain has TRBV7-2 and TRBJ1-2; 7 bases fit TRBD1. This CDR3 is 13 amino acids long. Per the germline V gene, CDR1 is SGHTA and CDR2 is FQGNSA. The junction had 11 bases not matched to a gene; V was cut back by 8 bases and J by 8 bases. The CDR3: CASGSTGAGGYTF. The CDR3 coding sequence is TGTGCCAGCGGATCTACAGGGGCGGGAGGCTACACCTTC. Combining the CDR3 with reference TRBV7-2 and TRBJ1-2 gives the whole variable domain GAGVSQSPSNKVTEKGKDVELRCDPISGHTALYWYRQSLGQGLEFLIYFQGNSAPDKSGLPSDRFSAERTGGSVSTLTIQRTQQEDSAVYLCASGSTGAGGYTFGSGTRLTVV.

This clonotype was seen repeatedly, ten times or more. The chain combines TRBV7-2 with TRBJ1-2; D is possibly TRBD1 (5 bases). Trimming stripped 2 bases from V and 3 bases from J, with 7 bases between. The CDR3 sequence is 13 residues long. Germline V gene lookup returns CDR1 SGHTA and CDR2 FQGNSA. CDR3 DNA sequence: TGTGCCAGCAGCTTATCGGGGGACTATGGCTACACCTTC. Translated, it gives CASSLSGDYGYTF.

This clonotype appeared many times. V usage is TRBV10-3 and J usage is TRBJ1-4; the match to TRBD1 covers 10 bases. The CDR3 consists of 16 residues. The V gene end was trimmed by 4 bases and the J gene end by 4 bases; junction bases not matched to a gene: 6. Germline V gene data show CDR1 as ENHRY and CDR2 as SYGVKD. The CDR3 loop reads CAISVRDRGLNEKLFF. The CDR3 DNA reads TGTGCCATCAGTGTTCGGGACAGGGGACTTAATGAAAAACTGTTTTTT.

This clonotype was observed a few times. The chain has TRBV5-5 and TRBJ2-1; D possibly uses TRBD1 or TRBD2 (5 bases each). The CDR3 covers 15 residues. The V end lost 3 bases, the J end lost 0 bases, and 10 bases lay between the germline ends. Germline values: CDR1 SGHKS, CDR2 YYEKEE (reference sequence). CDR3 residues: CASSSDGASYNEQFF. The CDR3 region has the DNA TGTGCCAGCAGCTCCGACGGGGCCTCCTACAATGAGCAGTTCTTC.

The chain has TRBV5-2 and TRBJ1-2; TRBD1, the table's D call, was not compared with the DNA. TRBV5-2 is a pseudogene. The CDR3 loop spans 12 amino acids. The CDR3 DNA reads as TGTGCCATGGGCCCGGGGCACCGCTGCTACACCTTC. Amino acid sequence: CAMGPGHRCYTF.